This T cell receptor (beta chain) came from a study of blood T cell repertoires in COVID-19. Background on the study: Sources were T cells, B-cell-depleted T cells, or PBMCs; the material itself was cDNA or gDNA.

Clones were read by immunoSEQ multiplex PCR, and TCRdb kept only the in-frame ones, dropping some. This table has tens of thousands of clones, around four fifths appearing once. V dropped 6 bases and J dropped 4 bases, with 14 bases sitting between them. CDR3 size: 14 residues. Germline CDR1 and CDR2: SGHAT and FQNNGV. This sequence was found in a woman between 50 and 59 years old with acute COVID-19. This chain links TRBV11-2 with TRBJ2-3; TRBD1 is a possible D gene (5 bases). Sequenced input: PBMCs or T cells enriched from blood (not recorded which). The CDR3 loop is CASSSWTSPDTQYF. The CDR3 DNA sequence: TGTGCCAGCAGTTCATGGACAAGCCCAGATACGCAGTATTTT. The full variable domain, rest sourced from reference TRBV11-2 and TRBJ2-3, is EAGVAQSPRYKIIEKRQSVAFWCNPISGHATLYWYQQILGQGPKLLIQFQNNGVVDDSQLPKDRFSAERLKGVDSTLKIQPAKLEDSAVYLCASSSWTSPDTQYFGPGTRLTVL.